This T cell receptor beta chain was identified during a study of blood T cells in healthy people across ages. The authors ran a second PCR of roughly 6 to 11 cycles using a sample-barcoded 5' primer and a J-beta primer mix. TCRdb recomputed calls from the 5' RACE reads with MiXCR, one row per CDR3 protein. The data show 1.4 million to 1.5 million distinct CDR3 sequences, around 39% seen once. This clonotype was observed a handful of times. This CDR3 spans 14 amino acids. The V gene's germline CDR1 is DFQATT and CDR2 SNEGSKA (reference sequence). V lost 0 bases and J 1 base, leaving 9 bases between the germline ends.

The V gene is TRBV20-1, the J gene TRBJ2-5; D not certain. The receptor's source is a woman under 30 in good health. Specimen: blood. CDR3 DNA sequence: TGCAGTGCTAGAGATCTTCTATCCCAAGAGACCCAGTACTTC. Translated: CSARDLLSQETQYF.